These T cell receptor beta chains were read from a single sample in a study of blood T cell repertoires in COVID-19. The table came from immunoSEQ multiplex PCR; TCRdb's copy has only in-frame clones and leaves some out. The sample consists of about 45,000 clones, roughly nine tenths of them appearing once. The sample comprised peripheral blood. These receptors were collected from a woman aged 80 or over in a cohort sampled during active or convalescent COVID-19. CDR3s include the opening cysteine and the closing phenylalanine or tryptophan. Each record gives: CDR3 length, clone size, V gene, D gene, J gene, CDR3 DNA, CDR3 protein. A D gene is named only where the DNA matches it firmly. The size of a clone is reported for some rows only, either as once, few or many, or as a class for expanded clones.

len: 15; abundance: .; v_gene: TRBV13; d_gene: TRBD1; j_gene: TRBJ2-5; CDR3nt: TGTGCCAGCAGCTGGATCCGGGACAGGGGAGAGACCCAGTACTTC; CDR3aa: CASSWIRDRGETQYF
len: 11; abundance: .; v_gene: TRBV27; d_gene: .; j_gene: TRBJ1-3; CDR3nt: TGTGCCAGTAGCTCTGGAAACACCATATATTTT; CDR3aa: CASSSGNTIYF
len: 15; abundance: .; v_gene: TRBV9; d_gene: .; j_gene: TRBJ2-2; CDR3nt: TGTGCCAGCAGCGTAGACCCTGCGATCGCCGGGGAGCTGTTTTTT; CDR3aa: CASSVDPAIAGELFF
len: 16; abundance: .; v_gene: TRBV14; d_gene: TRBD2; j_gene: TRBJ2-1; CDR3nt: TGTGCCAGCAGCAGGATCAGCGGGGGGGCCGCCAATGAGCAGTTCTTC; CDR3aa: CASSRISGGAANEQFF
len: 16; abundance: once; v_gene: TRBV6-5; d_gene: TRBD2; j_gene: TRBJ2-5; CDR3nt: TGTGCCAGCAGTTCCCCCTCTAGCGGGGTGAAAGAGACCCAGTACTTC; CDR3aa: CASSSPSSGVKETQYF
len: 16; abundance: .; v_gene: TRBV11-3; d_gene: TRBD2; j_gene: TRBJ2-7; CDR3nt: TGTGCCAGCAGCTTAGATACTAGCGAGGTAACCTACGAGCAGTACTTC; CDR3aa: CASSLDTSEVTYEQYF
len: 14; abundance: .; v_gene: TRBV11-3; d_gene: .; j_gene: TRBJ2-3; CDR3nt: TGTGCCAGCAGCTTAGTCCGGGAAGTCGATACGCAGTATTTT; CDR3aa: CASSLVREVDTQYF
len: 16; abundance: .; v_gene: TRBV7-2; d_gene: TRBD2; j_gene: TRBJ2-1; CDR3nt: TGTGCCAGCAGCTTAGCGGAGGGCGGGAGGGGAAATGAGCAGTTCTTC; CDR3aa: CASSLAEGGRGNEQFF
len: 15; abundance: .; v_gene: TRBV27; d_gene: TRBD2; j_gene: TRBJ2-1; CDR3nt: TGTGCCAGCAGTTTAAACGGGAGGGCCTGGAATGAGCAGTTCTTC; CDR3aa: CASSLNGRAWNEQFF
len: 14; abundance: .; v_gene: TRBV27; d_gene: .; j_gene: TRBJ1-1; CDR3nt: TGTGCCAGCAGTTTTCGGACGGGGTACACTGAAGCTTTCTTT; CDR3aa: CASSFRTGYTEAFF
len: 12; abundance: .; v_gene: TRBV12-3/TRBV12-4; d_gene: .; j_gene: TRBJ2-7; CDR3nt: TGTGCCAGCAGGACGGACAGTTACGAGCAGTACTTC; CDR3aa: CASRTDSYEQYF
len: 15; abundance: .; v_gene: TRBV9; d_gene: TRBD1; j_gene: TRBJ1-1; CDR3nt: TGTGCCAGCAGCCCCGGACAGGGGGCACGCACTGAAGCTTTCTTT; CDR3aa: CASSPGQGARTEAFF
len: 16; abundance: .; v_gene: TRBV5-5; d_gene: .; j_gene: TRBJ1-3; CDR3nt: TGTGCCCGCAGCGGGGGGGGGCACAGCTCTGGAAACACCATATATTTT; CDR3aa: CARSGGGHSSGNTIYF
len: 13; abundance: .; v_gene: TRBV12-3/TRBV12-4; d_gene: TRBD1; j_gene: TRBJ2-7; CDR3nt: TGTGCCAGCAGCAACAGGGGGCCCGGCGAGCAGTACTTC; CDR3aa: CASSNRGPGEQYF
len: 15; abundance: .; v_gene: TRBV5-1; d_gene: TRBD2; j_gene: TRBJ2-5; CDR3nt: TGCGCCAGCGGGACTAGCGGGGGGGATCAAGAGACCCAGTACTTC; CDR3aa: CASGTSGGDQETQYF
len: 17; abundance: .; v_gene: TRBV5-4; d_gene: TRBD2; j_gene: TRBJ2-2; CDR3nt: TGTGCCAGCAGCCCCCCCCCGGGGGGGCCGGCCACCGGGGAGCTGTTTTTT; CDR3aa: CASSPPPGGPATGELFF
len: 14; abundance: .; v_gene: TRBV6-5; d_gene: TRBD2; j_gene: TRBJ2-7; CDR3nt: TGTGCCACTAAAAGACTAGCAACTTCCTACGAGCAGTACTTC; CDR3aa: CATKRLATSYEQYF
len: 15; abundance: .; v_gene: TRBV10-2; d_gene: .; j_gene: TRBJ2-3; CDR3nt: TGCGCCAGCAGTGGGTTGGCGACAGGCACAGATACGCAGTATTTT; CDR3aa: CASSGLATGTDTQYF
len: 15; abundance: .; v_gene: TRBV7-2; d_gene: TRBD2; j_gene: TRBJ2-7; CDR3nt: TGTGCCAGCAGCTGGGGCCCGGGAGGAGAGTACGAGCAGTACTTC; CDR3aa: CASSWGPGGEYEQYF
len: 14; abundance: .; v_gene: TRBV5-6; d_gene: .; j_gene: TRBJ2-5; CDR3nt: TGTGCCAGCAGCTTGGTTGCGGGACGGGAGACCCAGTACTTC; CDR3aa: CASSLVAGRETQYF
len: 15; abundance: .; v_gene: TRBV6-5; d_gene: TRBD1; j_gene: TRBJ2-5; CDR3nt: TGTGCCAGCAGACGGGACAGGGTGGGCCAAGAGACCCAGTACTTC; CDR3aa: CASRRDRVGQETQYF
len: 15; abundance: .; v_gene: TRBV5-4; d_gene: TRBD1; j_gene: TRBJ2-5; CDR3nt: TGTGCCAGCACCGAACCCGGGACAGGGACAGAGACCCAGTACTTC; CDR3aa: CASTEPGTGTETQYF
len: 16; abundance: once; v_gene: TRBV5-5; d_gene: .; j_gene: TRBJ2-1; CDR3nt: TGTGCCAGCAGCTTCCTCCGGGCCCAGGGTCACAATGAGCAGTTCTTC; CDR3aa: CASSFLRAQGHNEQFF
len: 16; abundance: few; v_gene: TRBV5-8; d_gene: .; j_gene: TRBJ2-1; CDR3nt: TGTGCCAGCCCAAAGTTCGGAGTTACCGCCTACAATGAGCAGTTCTTC; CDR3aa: CASPKFGVTAYNEQFF
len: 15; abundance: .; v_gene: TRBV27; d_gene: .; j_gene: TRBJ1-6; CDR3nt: TGTGCCAGCAGGACACGGAACTCCTATAATTCACCCCTCCACTTT; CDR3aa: CASRTRNSYNSPLHF
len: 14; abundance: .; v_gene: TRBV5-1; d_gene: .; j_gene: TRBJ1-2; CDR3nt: TGCGCCAGCAGCTTGGGACAGTCAAACTATGGCTACACCTTC; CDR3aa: CASSLGQSNYGYTF
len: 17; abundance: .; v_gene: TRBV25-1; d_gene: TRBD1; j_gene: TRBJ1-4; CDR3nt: TGTGCCAGCAGTGAGGCCGGGACAGGGGCGAGTAATGAAAAACTGTTTTTT; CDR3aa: CASSEAGTGASNEKLFF
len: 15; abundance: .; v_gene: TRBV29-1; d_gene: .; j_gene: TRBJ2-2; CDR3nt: TGCAGCGTGGTGCCCGGGCGGGAGAACACCGGGGAGCTGTTTTTT; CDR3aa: CSVVPGRENTGELFF
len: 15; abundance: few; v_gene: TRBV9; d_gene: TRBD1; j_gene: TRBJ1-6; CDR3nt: TGTGCCAGCAGCGCTCGACAGGGCCCAAATTCACCCCTCCACTTT; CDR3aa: CASSARQGPNSPLHF
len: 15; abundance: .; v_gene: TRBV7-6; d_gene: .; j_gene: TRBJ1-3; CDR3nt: TGTGCCAGCAGCTCCCCCGGGGACTCTGGAAACACCATATATTTT; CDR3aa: CASSSPGDSGNTIYF
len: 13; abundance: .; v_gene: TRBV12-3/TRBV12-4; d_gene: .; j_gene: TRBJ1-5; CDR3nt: TGTGCCAGCAGTTTAGTACAGGGTCAGCCCCAGCATTTT; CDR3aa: CASSLVQGQPQHF
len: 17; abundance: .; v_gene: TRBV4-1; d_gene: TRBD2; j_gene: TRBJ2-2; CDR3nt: TGCGCCAGCAGCCAGGGGACTAGCGGGATTCAGGTCGGGGAGCTGTTTTTT; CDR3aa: CASSQGTSGIQVGELFF
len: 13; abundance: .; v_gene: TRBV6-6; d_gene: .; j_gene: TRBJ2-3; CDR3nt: TGTGCCAGCACGGGAGGGGGCGCAAATACGCAGTATTTT; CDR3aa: CASTGGGANTQYF
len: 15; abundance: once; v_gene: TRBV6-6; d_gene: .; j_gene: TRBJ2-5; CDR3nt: TGTGCCAGCAGTTACTCACAGGGCTTTGAAGAGACCCAGTACTTC; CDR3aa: CASSYSQGFEETQYF
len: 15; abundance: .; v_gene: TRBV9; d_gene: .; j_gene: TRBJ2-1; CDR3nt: TGTGCCAGCAGCGTTAACTGGTATCCCTACAATGAGCAGTTCTTC; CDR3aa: CASSVNWYPYNEQFF
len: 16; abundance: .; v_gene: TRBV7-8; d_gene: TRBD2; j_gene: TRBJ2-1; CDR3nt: TGTGCCGTCGGAGTGGGGCTAGCGGGAGTGCGGAATGAGCAGTTCTTC; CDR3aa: CAVGVGLAGVRNEQFF
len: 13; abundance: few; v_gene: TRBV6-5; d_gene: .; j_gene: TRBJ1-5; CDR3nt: TGTGCCAGCTTAAGTCGGGGCAATCAGCCCCAGCATTTT; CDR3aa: CASLSRGNQPQHF
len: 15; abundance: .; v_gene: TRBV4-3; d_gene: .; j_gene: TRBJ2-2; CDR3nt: TGCGCCAGCAGCCAGGAGACAGGTCACACCGGGGAGCTGTTTTTT; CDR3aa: CASSQETGHTGELFF
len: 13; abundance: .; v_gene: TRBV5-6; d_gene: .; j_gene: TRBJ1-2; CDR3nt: TGTGCCAGCAGCTTGGCCAGTCGGGATGGCTACACCTTC; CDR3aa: CASSLASRDGYTF
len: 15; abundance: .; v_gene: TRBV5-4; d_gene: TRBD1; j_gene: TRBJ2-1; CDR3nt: TGTGCCAGCAGCTCCGGGACAGGGGCCTTCAATGAGCAGTTCTTC; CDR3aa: CASSSGTGAFNEQFF
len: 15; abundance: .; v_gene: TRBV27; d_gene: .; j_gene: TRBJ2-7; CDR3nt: TGTGCCAGCAGTTTATCGAGAGGATATCCCTACGAGCAGTACTTC; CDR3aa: CASSLSRGYPYEQYF
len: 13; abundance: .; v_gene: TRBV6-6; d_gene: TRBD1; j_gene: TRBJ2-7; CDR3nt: TGTGCCAGCAGTAGGGACAGATCCTACGAGCAGTACTTC; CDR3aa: CASSRDRSYEQYF
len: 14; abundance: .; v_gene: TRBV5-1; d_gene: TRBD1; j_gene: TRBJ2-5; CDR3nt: TGCGCCAGCAGCTTGGGGGGACAGCAAGAGACCCAGTACTTC; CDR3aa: CASSLGGQQETQYF
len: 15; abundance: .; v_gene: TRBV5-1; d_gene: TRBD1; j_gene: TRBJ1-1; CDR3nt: TGCGCCAGCAGCTTGGGGACAGGCACCCACACTGAAGCTTTCTTT; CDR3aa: CASSLGTGTHTEAFF
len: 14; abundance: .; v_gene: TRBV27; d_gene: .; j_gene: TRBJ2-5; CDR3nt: TGTGCCAGCAGCCCGACTGCTGGTAAGGAGACCCAGTACTTC; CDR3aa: CASSPTAGKETQYF
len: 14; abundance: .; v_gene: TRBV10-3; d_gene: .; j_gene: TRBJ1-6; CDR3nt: TGTGCCATCAGTGTTGGCAGGGGCAATTCACCCCTCCACTTT; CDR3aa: CAISVGRGNSPLHF
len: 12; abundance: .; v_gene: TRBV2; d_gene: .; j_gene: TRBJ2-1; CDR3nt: TGTGCCAGCGCAAAGCGTTACAATGAGCAGTTCTTC; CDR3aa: CASAKRYNEQFF
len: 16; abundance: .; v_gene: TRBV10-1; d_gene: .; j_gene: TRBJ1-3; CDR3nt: TGCGCCAGCAGTGATCCCGGGACTGAGTCTGGAAACACCATATATTTT; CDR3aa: CASSDPGTESGNTIYF
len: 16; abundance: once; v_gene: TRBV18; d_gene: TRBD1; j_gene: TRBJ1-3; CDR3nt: TGTGCCAGCTCACCAGGACAGGGGCAAGCTGGAAACACCATATATTTT; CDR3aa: CASSPGQGQAGNTIYF
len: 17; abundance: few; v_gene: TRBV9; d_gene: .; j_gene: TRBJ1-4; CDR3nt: TGTGCCAGCAGCCCCCGCGGGGGGGCAGGACCGAATGAAAAACTGTTTTTT; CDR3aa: CASSPRGGAGPNEKLFF
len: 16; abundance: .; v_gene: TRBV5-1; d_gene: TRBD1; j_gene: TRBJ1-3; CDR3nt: TGCGCCAGCAGCAGCAATACAGGGGGGTCTGGAAACACCATATATTTT; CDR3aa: CASSSNTGGSGNTIYF
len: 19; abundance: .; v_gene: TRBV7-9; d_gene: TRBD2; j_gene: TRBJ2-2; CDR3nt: TGTGCCAGCAGCTTGCCCCCGGGACTAGCGGGAGCTGGCACCGGGGAGCTGTTTTTT; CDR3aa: CASSLPPGLAGAGTGELFF
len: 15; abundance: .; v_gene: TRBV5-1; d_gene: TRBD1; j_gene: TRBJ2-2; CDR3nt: TGCGCCAGCAGCTTCGGACAGGGGAACACCGGGGAGCTGTTTTTT; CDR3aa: CASSFGQGNTGELFF
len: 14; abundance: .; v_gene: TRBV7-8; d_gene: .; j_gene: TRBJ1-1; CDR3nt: TGTGCCAGCAGCTTAGGGGGGGGGCGTACTGAAGCTTTCTTT; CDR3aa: CASSLGGGRTEAFF
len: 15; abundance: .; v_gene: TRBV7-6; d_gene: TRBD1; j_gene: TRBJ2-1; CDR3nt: TGTGCCAGCAGCTTAGGACAGGGGATGACCGGTGAGCAGTTCTTC; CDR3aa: CASSLGQGMTGEQFF
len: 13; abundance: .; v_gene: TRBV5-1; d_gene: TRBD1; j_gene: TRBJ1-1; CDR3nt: TGCGCCACGCGACAGGGTAGAGAGACTGAAGCTTTCTTT; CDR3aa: CATRQGRETEAFF
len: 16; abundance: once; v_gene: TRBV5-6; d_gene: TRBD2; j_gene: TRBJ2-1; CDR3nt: TGTGCCAGCAGCTTGGGCCCTAGCGGAACCTACAATGAGCAGTTCTTC; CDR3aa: CASSLGPSGTYNEQFF
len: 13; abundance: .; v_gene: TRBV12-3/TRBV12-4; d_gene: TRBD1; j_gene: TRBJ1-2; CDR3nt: TGTGCCAGCAGTTTCGGACAGGTCTATGGCTACACCTTC; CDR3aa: CASSFGQVYGYTF
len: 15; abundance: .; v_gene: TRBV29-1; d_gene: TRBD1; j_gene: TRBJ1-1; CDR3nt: TGCAGCGTTGTCCGGGACAGACGCCCGAACACTGAAGCTTTCTTT; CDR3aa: CSVVRDRRPNTEAFF